This T cell receptor beta chain was identified in a study of shared clonotypes between healthy human individuals (dated by TCRdb to 2018 to 2021). Background on the whole study: A couple of women and a few men aged 18 to 49 years were included in the cohort. The study deeply sequenced blood TCR repertoires of about five healthy adults to estimate repertoire size and the extent of clonotype sharing between individuals. Libraries were prepared and TCR repertoires were sequenced by different laboratories using diverse techniques, in order to increase sequencing depth and limit assay-specific biases. Each donor's leukapheresis produced roughly between roughly 0.85 and 9 billion PBMCs.

Overall results and qualifications from the work: Pairwise subsampling indicated that sequencing depth was expected to affect the degree of clonotype sharing among donors. Because the study included a small number of donors, the genetic and exposure-history diversity represented was limited. Sampling was limited to blood, and TCR repertoires in tissue likely differ from TCR repertoires in blood.

A distance of 14 bases separates the germline ends of V and J, which lose 7 bases and 1 base respectively. The CDR3 goes from the cysteine to the phenylalanine over 14 residues. Only CDR3 DNA is held: 42 bases, read in frame from base 1. In the germline V gene, CDR1 corresponds to MDHEN and CDR2 to SYDVKM. Healthy HIV-negative adults with no recently reported acute infections or vaccinations were included as donors. Only Caucasian adults living in Nashville, Tennessee, USA were represented among the donors. For unsorted samples, tens of millions of PBMCs were counted, and genomic DNA was extracted using the QIAamp DNA Blood Mini kit. Blood was collected by leukapheresis, and PBMCs were isolated by Ficoll-Histopaque density gradient centrifugation and then cryopreserved in liquid nitrogen vapor phase. Remarks on this clone: No antigen is known for it. No much larger clonotype is one base removed from it; base qualities were not supplied.

Using the deep immunoSEQ assay, TCR CDR3 regions were amplified from genomic DNA by multiplex PCR. For each cell subset, the extracted genomic DNA was distributed evenly across all wells of several immunoSEQ 96-well plates, and each plate served as one replicate. For unsorted PBMC, 300 to 350 ng genomic DNA, equal to approximately 30,000 T cell genomes, was loaded into each replicate PCR. Ten immunoSEQ deep assay plates were used to sequence unsorted PBMC genomic DNA. Purified libraries were quantified with a Qubit 3.0 fluorometer, sized on a Bioanalyzer 2100, and re-quantified with the KAPA Library Quantification kit. Every immunoSEQ 96-well plate was sequenced on a dedicated single-read 150-cycle Illumina NextSeq 550 flow cell. The study's own analysis went as follows. Because the immunoSEQ output held only junctional sequences and lacked quality scores, the filtering could not match the filtering applied to full-length reads. Sequences were annotated with PyIR, a Python wrapper for IgBLAST v1.9, using IMGT germline references to assign V/J genes and CDR3. Reads with weak V/J assignments (E-value above 1e-6), missing CDR3, stop codons, out-of-frame junctions, or ambiguous translated residues were removed. V3J clonotypes were defined by identical inferred V gene, J gene, and CDR3 amino acid sequence. The percentage overlap between two repertoires was calculated by dividing the number of shared unique clonotypes by the size of the smaller repertoire. Richness of each repertoire was evaluated using RTK rarefaction, the Chao1 estimator, and Recon v2.1 estimates of unobserved clonotypes. TCRdb re-hosts the immuneACCESS table, in-frame sequences only. Its copies lack some clones; in the studies checked, an unresolved V gene accounts for under half of them, and the cause for the rest is not known. From that table come the V and J calls and clone size; the DNA was used to work out D and trimming. The sample table records some 490,000 clones; over 70% of these occur just once. The leading ten clones occupy about 13% of the sample.

The TCR comes from a woman aged 35 to 49 in good health. Some clones in this sample may be carry-over from other donors' samples. The V and J segments used are TRBV28 and TRBJ2-7, with no D gene named confidently. The sequencing sample was made of PBMCs. The CDR3 is CASTVQGNSYEQYF. The DNA sequence reads TGTGCCAGCACCGTACAAGGTAATTCCTACGAGCAGTACTTC.